The T cell receptor (beta chain) described here comes from a study of blood T cell repertoires in COVID-19. Study information: T cells, B-cell-depleted T cells, or PBMCs provided the cDNA or gDNA that served as material.

In the study's own analysis: The authors estimated nucleated cell counts from reference gene primer amplification. TCRdb keeps only in-frame clones here, not all; method: immunoSEQ multiplex PCR. The V and J calls and clone size were taken over from that table, and D and trimming were inferred from the DNA. Of about 75,000 clones listed, 88% are singletons. This clone was counted a few times. Trimming at V came to 4 bases and at J to 1 base, leaving 2 bases not matched to a gene. The CDR3 has 14 residues. In germline, CDR1 is LNHNV, CDR2 YYDKDF (reference sequence). The specimen sequenced was peripheral blood. The TCR sequence derives from a human donor in a cohort sampled during active COVID-19. This sequence joins TRBV15 and TRBJ2-3; 7 bases align to TRBD1. The CDR3 DNA follows: TGTGCCACCAGCACAACAGGGGGCACAGATACGCAGTATTTT. The encoded protein is CATSTTGGTDTQYF.